This T cell receptor beta chain was sequenced for a study of T cells in Graves' hyperthyroidism and ophthalmopathy. Trimming took 0 bases from V and 3 from J; bases not matched to a gene: 10. CDR1 and CDR2 from the germline V gene are LGHNA and YSLEER. This CDR3 has 18 residues. There were TCR beta CDR3 regions amplified from RNA transcripts. Researchers ran a first-round RT-PCR on the TCR CDR3 using the HTBI primer set. TCRdb re-analysed the multiplex PCR reads in MiXCR, keeping a single row per CDR3 protein. The sample carries 240,000 or so distinct CDR3 sequences, roughly 17% recorded once. In this sample, this clonotype turned up many times.

What was sequenced was blood. This receptor was identified in a woman between 18 and 30 years old with Graves' ophthalmopathy. V gene TRBV4-3 combines with J gene TRBJ2-7; TRBD2 aligns across 11 bases. This CDR3 is CASSQDFPLAGGFYEQYF. The CDR3 DNA reads TGCGCCAGCAGCCAAGATTTCCCCCTAGCGGGAGGTTTCTACGAGCAGTACTTC.